This TCR beta chain emerged from a study of Tregs in tolerant kidney transplant recipients. J gave up 3 bases and V 4 bases, and 9 bases lay outside the gene matches. This CDR3 region has 19 residues. Germline CDR1 SGHTA, CDR2 FQGTGA. The nonmyeloablative bone marrow transplants came from related graft donors, with transient mixed chimerism. The method was immunoSEQ multiplex PCR; TCRdb's version includes in-frame clones alone and lacks a portion of them. The sample lists tens of thousands of clones, approximately 90% occurring once. This TCR was recovered from a human patient who received a combined kidney and bone marrow transplant. These T cells may partly come from the graft donor. Source: CD8+ T cells from blood (PBMCs), taken 24 months after the transplant. The chain is built from TRBV7-3 and TRBJ2-1, with TRBD2 matching 16 bases. The CDR3, as DNA: TGTGCCAGCAGCTCACCCGGGACTAGCGGGAGGGACCGCTACAATGAGCAGTTCTTC. Translated, it gives CASSSPGTSGRDRYNEQFF.